These T cell receptor beta chains were read from a single sample in a study of blood T cells in healthy people across ages. Using its own MiXCR run on the 5' RACE reads, TCRdb lists one record per CDR3 protein. The top ten clones hold 20% to 30% of a sample with 780,000 or so distinct CDR3 sequences, more than 50% of them seen once. The sample was blood. Receptors were obtained from a man aged 40-55 years in good health. Both conserved end residues are trimmed from each CDR3. Clone size is given for some rows only: seen once, a few or many times, or a class if the clone is expanded.

>-|TRBJ2-7|TRBV4-1
ASSQTGLAAYEQY
>few|TRBJ2-4|TRBV6-6
ASMEGGSTEQY
>-|TRBJ2-3|TRBV2
ASRGQDLKDTQY
>few|-|TRBV27
ASSFLAGEETQY
>few|TRBJ1-4|TRBV13
ASSLAAGGNEKLF
>many|TRBJ2-3|TRBV5-6
ASSRPGQGVTDTQY
>-|-|TRBV3-1
ASSQGGGALNEQY
>-|TRBJ2-7|TRBV7-9
ASSLGTETYEQY
>-|TRBJ1-1|TRBV2
ASSEAFGTEAF
>-|TRBJ2-3|TRBV7-2
ASSLLVQY
>-|TRBJ2-3|TRBV28
ASSFLDRTKDTQY
>-|TRBJ2-5|TRBV5-1
ASSLTSGGIQETQY
>few|-|TRBV28
ASRSLRIAGGETQY
>many|TRBJ2-7|TRBV5-1
ASRPLSSGRDEQY
>-|TRBJ2-7|TRBV28
ASAGQWDSYEQY
>-|-|TRBV6-2/TRBV6-3
ASGGRPETQY
>few|TRBJ2-1|TRBV7-2
ASSESGVLKKF
>-|TRBJ2-1|TRBV27
ASSLTGSEGNEQF
>-|TRBJ2-3|TRBV29-1
SVESRRSTDTQY
>few|TRBJ2-3|TRBV20-1
SARWAGITDTQY
>-|-|TRBV28
ASSLGASGNHEQY